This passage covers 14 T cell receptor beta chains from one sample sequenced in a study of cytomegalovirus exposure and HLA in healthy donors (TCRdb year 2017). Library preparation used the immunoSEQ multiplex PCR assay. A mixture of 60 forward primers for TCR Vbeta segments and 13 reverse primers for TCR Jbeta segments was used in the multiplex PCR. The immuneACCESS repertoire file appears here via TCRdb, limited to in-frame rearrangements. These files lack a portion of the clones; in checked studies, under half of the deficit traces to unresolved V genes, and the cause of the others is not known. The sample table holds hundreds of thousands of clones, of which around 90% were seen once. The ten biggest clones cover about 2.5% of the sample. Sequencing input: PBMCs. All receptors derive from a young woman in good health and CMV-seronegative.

The CDR3: CASSLGGQGPSPLHF. In DNA, the CDR3 is TGTGCCAGCAGCTTAGGTGGACAGGGGCCCTCACCCCTCCACTTT. The chain joins TRBV11-2 to TRBJ1-6; 9 bases line up with TRBD1. V lost 1 base and J lost 10; bases outside the gene matches: 5. Germline V gene data show CDR1 as SGHAT and CDR2 as FQNNGV. This CDR3 comprises 15 residues.

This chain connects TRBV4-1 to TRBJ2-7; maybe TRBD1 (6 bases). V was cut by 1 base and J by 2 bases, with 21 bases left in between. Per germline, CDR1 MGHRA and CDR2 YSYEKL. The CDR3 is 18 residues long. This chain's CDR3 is CASSQGALPASGAYEQYF. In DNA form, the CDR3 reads TGCGCCAGCAGCCAAGGAGCCCTGCCAGCTTCAGGGGCCTACGAGCAGTACTTC.

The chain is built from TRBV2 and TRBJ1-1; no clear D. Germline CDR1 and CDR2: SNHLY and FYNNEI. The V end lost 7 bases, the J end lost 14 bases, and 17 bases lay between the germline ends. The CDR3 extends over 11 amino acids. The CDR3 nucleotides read TGTGCCAGCACTACGAGTACTTATTTCTTCTTT. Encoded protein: CASTTSTYFFF.

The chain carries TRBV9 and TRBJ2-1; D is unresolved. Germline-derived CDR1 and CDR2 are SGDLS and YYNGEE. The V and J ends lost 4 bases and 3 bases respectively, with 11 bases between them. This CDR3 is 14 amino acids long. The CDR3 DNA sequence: TGTGCCAGCAGCTCCGGAGCCTTCTACAATGAGCAGTTCTTC. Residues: CASSSGAFYNEQFF.

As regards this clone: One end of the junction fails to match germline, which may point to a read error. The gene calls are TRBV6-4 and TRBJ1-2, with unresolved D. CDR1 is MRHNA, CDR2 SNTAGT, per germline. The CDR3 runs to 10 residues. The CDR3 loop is CASSDSKVDF. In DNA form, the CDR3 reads TGTGCCAGCAGTGACTCGAAAGTAGACTTC.

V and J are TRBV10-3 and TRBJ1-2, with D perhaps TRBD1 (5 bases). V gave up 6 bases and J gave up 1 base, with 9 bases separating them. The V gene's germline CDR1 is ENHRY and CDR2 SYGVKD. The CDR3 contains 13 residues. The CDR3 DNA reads TGTGCCATCAGACCGACAGATAACTATGGCTACACCTTC. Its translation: CAIRPTDNYGYTF.

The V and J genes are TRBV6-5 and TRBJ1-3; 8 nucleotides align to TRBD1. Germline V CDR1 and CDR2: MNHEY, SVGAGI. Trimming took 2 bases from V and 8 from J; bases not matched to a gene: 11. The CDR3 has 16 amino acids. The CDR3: CASSYRRTGKLDTIYF. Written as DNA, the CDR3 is TGTGCCAGCAGTTACCGACGGACAGGGAAGTTAGACACCATATATTTT.

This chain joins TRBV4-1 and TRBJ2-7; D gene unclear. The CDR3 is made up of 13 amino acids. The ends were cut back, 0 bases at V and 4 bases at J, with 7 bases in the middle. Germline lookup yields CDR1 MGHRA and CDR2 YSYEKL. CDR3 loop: CASSQDFLYEQYF. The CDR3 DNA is TGCGCCAGCAGCCAAGACTTCTTATACGAGCAGTACTTC.

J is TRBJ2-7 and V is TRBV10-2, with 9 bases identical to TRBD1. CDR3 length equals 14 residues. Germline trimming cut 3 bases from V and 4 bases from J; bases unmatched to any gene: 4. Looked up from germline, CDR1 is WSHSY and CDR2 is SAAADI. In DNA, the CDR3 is TGCGCCAGCAGTGAAGGACAGGGGAAATACGAGCAGTACTTC. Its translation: CASSEGQGKYEQYF.

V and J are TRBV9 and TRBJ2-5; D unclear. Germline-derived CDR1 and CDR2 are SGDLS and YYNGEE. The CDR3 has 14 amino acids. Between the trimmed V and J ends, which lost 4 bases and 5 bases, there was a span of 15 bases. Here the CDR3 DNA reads TGTGCCAGCAGCCCCCCCGTTGGTGCGGAGACCCAGTACTTC. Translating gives CASSPPVGAETQYF.

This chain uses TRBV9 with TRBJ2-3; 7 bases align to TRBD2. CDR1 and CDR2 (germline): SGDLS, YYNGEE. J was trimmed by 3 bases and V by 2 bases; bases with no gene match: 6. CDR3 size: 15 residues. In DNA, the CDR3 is TGTGCCAGCAGCGTCCTCGGACTAGAAACAGATACGCAGTATTTT. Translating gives CASSVLGLETDTQYF. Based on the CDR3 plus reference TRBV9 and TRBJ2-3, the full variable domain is DSGVTQTPKHLITATGQRVTLRCSPRSGDLSVYWYQQSLDQGLQFLIQYYNGEERAKGNILERFSAQQFPDLHSELNLSSLELGDSALYFCASSVLGLETDTQYFGPGTRLTVL.

Here the CDR3 DNA reads TGTGCCAGCAGCTACGACAGGGGCTCTGAAAAACTGTTTTTT. Its protein is CASSYDRGSEKLFF. V and J are TRBV5-4 and TRBJ1-4, with TRBD1 identical over 8 bases. The CDR3 has 14 residues. CDR1 and CDR2 from the germline V gene are SGHNT and YYREEE (reference sequence). J gave up 7 bases and V 3 bases, and 5 bases lay outside the gene matches.

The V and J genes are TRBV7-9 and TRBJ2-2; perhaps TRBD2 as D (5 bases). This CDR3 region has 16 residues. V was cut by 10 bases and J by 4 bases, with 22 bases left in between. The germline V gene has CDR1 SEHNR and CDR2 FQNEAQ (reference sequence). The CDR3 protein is CATYRMILGPTGELFF. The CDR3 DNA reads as TGTGCCACCTACCGGATGATACTAGGACCCACCGGGGAGCTGTTTTTT.

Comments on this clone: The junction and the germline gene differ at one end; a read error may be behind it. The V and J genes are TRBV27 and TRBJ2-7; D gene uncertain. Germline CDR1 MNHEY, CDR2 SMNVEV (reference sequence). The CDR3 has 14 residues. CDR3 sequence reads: CASSLLAGYLRLNF. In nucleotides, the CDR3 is TGTGCCAGCAGTTTATTGGCAGGTTACCTACGTCTCAACTTC.